The entry below gives a single T cell receptor beta chain sequence along with its context. The entry originates in a study of T-cell memory formation after mild COVID-19. V lost 7 bases to trimming and J lost 3 bases, with 19 bases between them. Per germline, CDR1 SQVTM and CDR2 ANQGSEA. There are 14 residues in the CDR3. Constant-segment-primed 5'RACE gave TCR alpha and TCR beta cDNA libraries with sample barcodes and UMIs. TCRdb itself ran the 5' RACE reads through MiXCR, one entry per CDR3 protein. The profile shows just under 350,000 distinct CDR3 sequences, roughly 13% of them singletons. This sequence originates from a man between 18 and 35 years old who had mild COVID-19 (a few samples of this study predate the infection). Cell type and time point are not known. V is TRBV29-1 and J is TRBJ2-7, with D tentatively TRBD2 (7 bases). What was sequenced was PBMCs or a T cell subset sorted from them (not recorded which). The CDR3 loop reads CSANKGGGYYEQYF. In DNA form, the CDR3 reads TGCAGCGCCAATAAGGGGGGAGGGTACTACGAGCAGTACTTC.